These 26 T cell receptor beta chains came from one sample sequenced in a study of cytomegalovirus exposure and HLA in healthy donors. The PCR made use of 60 Vbeta and 13 Jbeta primers. Sequenced by immunoSEQ multiplex PCR; TCRdb stores in-frame clones only, minus some. The sample lists 150,000 to 200,000 clones; 84% were seen once. Sequencing was carried out using PBMCs. Receptors originate from a man aged 50-60 years in good health and CMV-seropositive.

The genes are TRBV19 and TRBJ2-7; D gene uncertain. V was cut by 11 bases and J by 5 bases, with 16 bases left in between. The germline V gene encodes CDR1 LNHDA and CDR2 SQIVND (reference sequence). The CDR3 totals 12 residues. The CDR3 bases are TGTGCCGTCGCCCTAAGTGCGAACGAGCAGTACTTC. It translates to CAVALSANEQYF.

The rearrangement uses TRBV19 and TRBJ2-3; 14 nucleotides match TRBD2. The CDR3 totals 16 residues. V lost 8 bases and J lost 5; bases outside the gene matches: 9. The germline V gene encodes CDR1 LNHDA and CDR2 SQIVND (reference sequence). CDR3 in amino acids: CASRPTSGGAVDTQYF. The CDR3 bases are TGTGCCAGTCGTCCGACTAGCGGGGGGGCCGTAGATACGCAGTATTTT.

The V and J genes are TRBV9 and TRBJ2-7; D perhaps matches TRBD1 (5 bases). V lost 4 bases, J lost 0 bases, and 17 bases lay in between. In germline, CDR1 is SGDLS, CDR2 YYNGEE. The CDR3 is 16 amino acids. The CDR3 sequence is CASSPGLGEASYEQYF. Here the CDR3 DNA reads TGTGCCAGCAGCCCCGGTTTAGGGGAAGCCTCCTACGAGCAGTACTTC.

The chain combines TRBV18 with TRBJ2-2; possible D gene TRBD2, 5 bases. The CDR3 consists of 17 residues. Germline V lookup: CDR1 KGHSH, CDR2 LQKENI. Trimming shortened V by 4 bases and J by 1 base, and 16 bases separated the two germline ends. As DNA, the CDR3 is TGTGCCAGCTCACTTTCCGGGATAGGCTGGAACACCGGGGAGCTGTTTTTT. Translation: CASSLSGIGWNTGELFF.

The chain couples TRBV27 to TRBJ2-3; D may be TRBD2 (6 bases). V lost 6 bases to trimming and J lost 4 bases, with 14 bases between them. The CDR3 totals 14 residues. The germline V gene has CDR1 MNHEY and CDR2 SMNVEV (reference sequence). This CDR3 reads CASSPRDFADTQYF. For the CDR3, the DNA is TGTGCCAGCAGCCCTAGGGACTTCGCAGATACGCAGTATTTT.

This clone was counted once. This chain uses TRBV18 with TRBJ1-1; possibly TRBD1 for D (5 bases). Germline V gene lookup returns CDR1 KGHSH and CDR2 LQKENI. CDR3 length equals 13 residues. V was trimmed by 6 bases and J by 1 base, leaving 9 bases between them. CDR3 sequence: CASSVTGNTEAFF. The CDR3 coding sequence is TGTGCCAGCTCGGTAACAGGGAACACTGAAGCTTTCTTT.

This clone showed up just a few times. This chain joins TRBV5-4 and TRBJ2-7; D is possibly TRBD1 (6 bases). Germline V CDR1 and CDR2: SGHNT, YYREEE (reference sequence). Trimming removed 2 bases from V and 0 bases from J, with 12 bases in between. The CDR3 sequence is 15 residues long. CDR3: CASSLGTLSSYEQYF. Here the CDR3 DNA reads TGTGCCAGCAGCTTAGGGACACTAAGCTCCTACGAGCAGTACTTC.

V is TRBV29-1 and J is TRBJ1-1; 12 bases line up with TRBD1. V dropped 3 bases and J dropped 11; count of bases not matched to a gene: 13. The CDR3 runs to 15 residues. CDR1 is SQVTM, CDR2 ANQGSEA, per germline. The CDR3 is CSVEGDRGPPSAAFF. CDR3 nucleotide sequence: TGCAGCGTTGAGGGGGACAGGGGGCCACCTTCCGCGGCTTTCTTT.

The V call is TRBV6-1, the J call TRBJ1-2; D call uncertain. V was pared by 4 bases and J by 3 bases, with 12 bases between. The CDR3 loop spans 14 amino acids. Per germline, CDR1 MNHNS and CDR2 SASEGT. The CDR3 sequence is CASSGSPNHYGYTF. The DNA for the CDR3 is TGTGCCAGCAGTGGTAGTCCCAACCACTATGGCTACACCTTC.

This clone was seen a handful of times. V usage is TRBV12-5 and J usage is TRBJ2-5, with D maybe TRBD2 (6 bases). CDR3 size: 13 residues. Germline CDR1 is LGHNT and CDR2 is FRNRAP. The V and J ends lost 7 bases and 14 bases respectively, with 23 bases between them. DNA for the CDR3: TGTGCTAGTGAGGCCTCAACTCCGGGACTTACCTACTTC. Translation: CASEASTPGLTYF.

The V and J genes are TRBV2 and TRBJ1-2, with TRBD1 identical over 10 bases. Germline lookup yields CDR1 SNHLY and CDR2 FYNNEI. The CDR3 has 16 amino acids. J was trimmed by 4 bases and V by 6 bases; bases with no gene match: 11. The CDR3: CASRQTGGGSGYGYTF. The CDR3 region has the DNA TGTGCCAGCAGACAGACAGGGGGCGGGTCGGGCTATGGCTACACCTTC. The full variable domain, rest sourced from reference TRBV2 and TRBJ1-2, is EPEVTQTPSHQVTQMGQEVILRCVPISNHLYFYWYRQILGQKVEFLVSFYNNEISEKSEIFDDQFSVERPDGSNFTLKIRSTKLEDSAMYFCASRQTGGGSGYGYTFGSGTRLTVV.

As to this clone: One end of the junction does not line up with germline, which may come from a read error. The chain links TRBV7-7 to TRBJ2-2; TRBD1 aligns across 8 bases. The germline gives CDR1 SSHAT, CDR2 FNYEAQ (reference sequence). The length of the CDR3 is 15 residues. The CDR3 nucleotides are TGTGCTAGCAGCCAACGGACAGGGATGGCCGGGGAGCTGTTTTTT. Translating gives CASSQRTGMAGELFF.

This chain joins TRBV7-8 and TRBJ1-1; D unresolved. In germline, CDR1 is SGHVS, CDR2 FQNEAQ. V was clipped by 1 base and J by 0 bases, with 9 bases between them. The CDR3 sequence is 15 residues long. CDR3 sequence (DNA): TGTGCCAGCAGCTTAGGTCACCAGTTGAACACTGAAGCTTTCTTT. Translating gives CASSLGHQLNTEAFF. The variable domain in full, completed from reference TRBV7-8 and TRBJ1-1, reads GAGVSQSPRYKVAKRGQDVALRCDPISGHVSLFWYQQALGQGPEFLTYFQNEAQLDKSGLPSDRFFAERPEGSVSTLKIQRTQQEDSAVYLCASSLGHQLNTEAFFGQGTRLTVV.

The rearrangement links TRBV5-1 to TRBJ1-4; 8 bases align to TRBD1. CDR3 size: 18 residues. After removal of 2 bases from V and 0 bases from J, the junction contained 9 bases not matched to a gene. Per the germline V gene, CDR1 is SGHRS and CDR2 is YFSETQ. Here the CDR3 DNA reads TGCGCCAGCAGCTTTGGCCAGGGGGCGCTTGCAACTAATGAAAAACTGTTTTTT. This codes for CASSFGQGALATNEKLFF.

The sample holds one count of this clone. The chain couples TRBV5-1 to TRBJ2-3, with a weak D call TRBD1 (5 bases). The CDR3 extends over 13 amino acids. Trimming cost V 8 bases and J 2 bases, with 12 bases left between them. Germline CDR1 is SGHRS and CDR2 is YFSETQ. The CDR3 sequence is CASGDRVTDTQYF. In nucleotides, the CDR3 is TGCGCCAGTGGAGACAGAGTCACAGATACGCAGTATTTT.

The chain uses TRBV11-3 and TRBJ2-3; weak D call: TRBD2 (5 bases). Between the trimmed V and J ends, which lost 5 bases and 8 bases, there was a span of 11 bases. The length of the CDR3 is 12 residues. The V gene's germline CDR1 is SGHNT and CDR2 YENEEA. Here the CDR3 reads CASSGTRGTQYF. As DNA, the CDR3 is TGTGCCAGCAGCGGAACTCGGGGTACGCAGTATTTT.

The V and J genes are TRBV4-2 and TRBJ2-1; 12 bases line up with TRBD2. The V gene's germline CDR1 is LGHNA and CDR2 YNFKEQ. V shed 1 base and J 5 bases; nucleotides not matched to a gene: 3. The CDR3 is made up of 16 amino acids. The CDR3 DNA follows: TGTGCCAGCAGCCAAGGACTAGCGGGAGTCAACAATGAGCAGTTCTTC. Translation gives CASSQGLAGVNNEQFF.

The CDR3 sequence: CASSYPKGMDEKLFF. The CDR3 DNA follows: TGTGCCAGCAGTTACCCTAAGGGGATGGATGAAAAACTGTTTTTT. The J gene is TRBJ1-4, the V gene TRBV6-6; D is possibly TRBD1 (5 bases). The CDR3 runs 15 residues. Germline V lookup: CDR1 MNHNY, CDR2 SVGAGI (reference sequence). The ends were cut back, 2 bases at V and 6 bases at J, with 13 bases in the middle.

The chain has TRBV15 and TRBJ2-5, with TRBD1 matching 8 bases. The germline gives CDR1 LNHNV, CDR2 YYDKDF (reference sequence). This CDR3 region has 18 residues. V trimming: 1 base; J trimming: 4 bases; junction bases outside the gene matches: 14. This CDR3 reads CATSRVASRGQSRETQYF. As DNA, the CDR3 is TGTGCCACCAGCAGAGTGGCTAGCAGGGGGCAAAGCAGAGAGACCCAGTACTTC.

This clone was detected a few times. The rearrangement joins TRBV5-6 to TRBJ2-3; 13 positions match TRBD2. CDR1 is SGHDT and CDR2 is YYEEEE in the germline V gene. This CDR3 has 17 amino acids. Trimming cost V 4 bases and J 2 bases; bases outside gene matches: 7. This chain's CDR3 is CASSLKGLAGITDTQYF. The CDR3 DNA reads TGTGCCAGCAGCCTAAAGGGACTAGCGGGAATCACAGATACGCAGTATTTT.

The rearrangement joins TRBV11-2 to TRBJ2-5, with 12 bases fitting TRBD2. CDR1 is SGHAT, CDR2 FQNNGV, per germline. This CDR3 comprises 17 residues. V gave up 5 bases and J gave up 4 bases; unmatched junction bases: 11. Here the CDR3 DNA reads TGTGCCAGCAGCGCTAGCGGGGGGGCTGAAGTGAGAGAGACCCAGTACTTC. Translating gives CASSASGGAEVRETQYF.

In this sample, this clone turned up a few times. The chain has TRBV27 and TRBJ1-2, with D perhaps TRBD1 (5 bases). Germline CDR1 and CDR2: MNHEY and SMNVEV (reference sequence). The CDR3 length is 14 residues. V was pared by 3 bases and J by 8 bases, with 16 bases between. CDR3 in DNA: TGTGCCAGCAGTTTGAAATCGGGGGTCGGCGGCTACACCTTC. It translates to CASSLKSGVGGYTF.

J is TRBJ2-3 and V is TRBV2, with D hard to call. Trimming took off 5 bases at V and 4 bases at J, with 7 bases between the two ends. Per the germline V gene, CDR1 is SNHLY and CDR2 is FYNNEI. The CDR3 runs 12 residues. The CDR3 DNA reads TGTGCCAGCAGTCTTAGATCAGATACGCAGTATTTT. Translated, it gives CASSLRSDTQYF.

V gene TRBV6-1 combines with J gene TRBJ1-5; D perhaps matches TRBD1 (5 bases). This CDR3 spans 15 amino acids. Trimming removed 1 base at V and 10 bases at J, with 17 bases between. Germline CDR1 reads MNHNS; CDR2 reads SASEGT. The DNA for the CDR3 is TGTGCCAGCAGTGAAGGTCACCGGGTTGGGACTCCCCAGCATTTT. It encodes CASSEGHRVGTPQHF.

The rearrangement uses TRBV11-2 and TRBJ2-7, with a possible D match to TRBD2 (6 bases). Germline loops: CDR1 SGHAT, CDR2 FQNNGV. The CDR3 runs 15 residues. V was trimmed by 0 bases and J by 2 bases, leaving 11 bases between them. CDR3 DNA sequence: TGTGCCAGCAGCTTAGATCACGGAGGGGCCTACGAGCAGTACGTC. Translated, it gives CASSLDHGGAYEQYV.

The J gene is TRBJ2-1, the V gene TRBV5-6; D remains ambiguous. Germline CDR1 SGHDT, CDR2 YYEEEE. The V gene lost 3 bases and the J gene lost 7 bases, with 8 bases spanning the gap. The CDR3 has 12 amino acids. The CDR3 coding sequence is TGTGCCAGCAGCTCCTCAGTGAATGAGCAGTTCTTC. Translating gives CASSSSVNEQFF.